A selection of T cell receptor beta chains follows, all from one sample in a study of CD8+CD57+ T cells in acquired aplastic anemia. MiXCR, applied by TCRdb to the reads, yields one record per CDR3 protein. Of around 500,000 distinct CDR3 sequences in the sample, under 40% are singletons; the top ten hold less than 0.85%. The sequencing sample was made of sorted CD4+, CD8+, or CD8+CD57+ T cells (not recorded which) from PBMCs. These receptors all stem from a human donor with aplastic anemia. Both conserved end residues are part of each CDR3. Each record gives: V gene, D gene, clone size, J gene, CDR3 length, CDR3 DNA, CDR3 protein. The D gene is left open where the match is weak. The size entry is marked missing in some rows and otherwise reads once, few, many or a size class.

v_call: TRBV15
d_call: TRBD1
clone_size: few
j_call: TRBJ2-3
cdr3_length: 14
cdr3_nt: TGTGCCACCCACCGGACAGGGTGGACAGATACGCAGTATTTT
cdr3_aa: CATHRTGWTDTQYF

v_call: TRBV9
d_call: NA
clone_size: few
j_call: TRBJ1-4
cdr3_length: 14
cdr3_nt: TGTGCCAGCAGCGTAGGGGGGGCGGGAGAAAAACTGTTTTTT
cdr3_aa: CASSVGGAGEKLFF

v_call: TRBV20-1
d_call: NA
clone_size: few
j_call: TRBJ2-5
cdr3_length: 14
cdr3_nt: TGCAGTGCCCCAACGGCACGGGATCAAGAGACCCAGTACTTC
cdr3_aa: CSAPTARDQETQYF

v_call: TRBV2
d_call: TRBD2
clone_size: NA
j_call: TRBJ2-5
cdr3_length: 15
cdr3_nt: TGTGCCAGCAGTTTAGCTAGCGGGGGGCGGAAGACCCAGTACTTC
cdr3_aa: CASSLASGGRKTQYF

v_call: TRBV20-1
d_call: TRBD2
clone_size: once
j_call: TRBJ2-3
cdr3_length: 16
cdr3_nt: TGCAGTGCCTCCACGGGGGGGCCGGGGGCGACAGATACGCAGTATTTT
cdr3_aa: CSASTGGPGATDTQYF

v_call: TRBV4-1
d_call: TRBD1
clone_size: once
j_call: TRBJ2-3
cdr3_length: 15
cdr3_nt: TGCGCCAGCAGCCTCCAGGGGGAGAACACAGATACGCAGTATTTT
cdr3_aa: CASSLQGENTDTQYF

v_call: TRBV25-1
d_call: NA
clone_size: once
j_call: TRBJ1-6
cdr3_length: 14
cdr3_nt: TGTGCCAGCACCCCCGAACGGGGAAATTCACCCCTCCACTTT
cdr3_aa: CASTPERGNSPLHF

v_call: TRBV20-1
d_call: NA
clone_size: few
j_call: TRBJ1-1
cdr3_length: 13
cdr3_nt: TGCAGTGCTAGTCGGGGGCTGAACACTGAAGCTTTCTTT
cdr3_aa: CSASRGLNTEAFF

v_call: TRBV7-2
d_call: NA
clone_size: many
j_call: TRBJ2-7
cdr3_length: 13
cdr3_nt: TGTGCCAGCAGCTTCGATCCAGGGCACGAGCAGTACTTC
cdr3_aa: CASSFDPGHEQYF

v_call: TRBV19
d_call: NA
clone_size: many
j_call: TRBJ1-5
cdr3_length: 15
cdr3_nt: TGTGCCAGTAGTATAGGGCCAGCAAGTAATCAGCCCCAGCATTTT
cdr3_aa: CASSIGPASNQPQHF

v_call: TRBV20-1
d_call: NA
clone_size: many
j_call: TRBJ1-5
cdr3_length: 14
cdr3_nt: TGCAGTGCTAATCACGGGGTGGGTAATCAGCCCCAGCATTTT
cdr3_aa: CSANHGVGNQPQHF

v_call: TRBV9
d_call: NA
clone_size: many
j_call: TRBJ2-1
cdr3_length: 14
cdr3_nt: TGTGCCAGCAGCGTAGGGGAGGCCTACAATGAGCAGTTCTTC
cdr3_aa: CASSVGEAYNEQFF

v_call: TRBV30
d_call: NA
clone_size: NA
j_call: TRBJ1-2
cdr3_length: 12
cdr3_nt: TGTGCCTTAGGGACCGTGACCTATGGCTACACCTTC
cdr3_aa: CALGTVTYGYTF

v_call: TRBV11-1
d_call: TRBD1
clone_size: NA
j_call: TRBJ1-5
cdr3_length: 16
cdr3_nt: TGTGCCAGCAGCTGGGACAGGGGGTTATGGCAATCAGCCCAGCATTTT
cdr3_aa: CASSWDRGLWQSAQHF

v_call: TRBV5-1
d_call: NA
clone_size: NA
j_call: TRBJ2-2
cdr3_length: 15
cdr3_nt: TGCGCCAGCAGCTTAGGACCTCCGAACACCGGGGAGCTGTTTTTT
cdr3_aa: CASSLGPPNTGELFF

v_call: TRBV7-2
d_call: NA
clone_size: many
j_call: TRBJ1-6
cdr3_length: 15
cdr3_nt: TGTGCCAGCAGCTTAGATGGCAGTAAGAATTCACCCCTCCACTTT
cdr3_aa: CASSLDGSKNSPLHF

v_call: TRBV7-6
d_call: NA
clone_size: many
j_call: TRBJ2-5
cdr3_length: 15
cdr3_nt: TGTGCCAGCAGCTCCCCGGCGGGGATCCAAGAGACCCAGTACTTC
cdr3_aa: CASSSPAGIQETQYF

v_call: TRBV9
d_call: NA
clone_size: NA
j_call: TRBJ1-1
cdr3_length: 15
cdr3_nt: TGTGCCAGCAGCTACGTCGACCGGGTGAACACTGAAGCTTTCTTT
cdr3_aa: CASSYVDRVNTEAFF

v_call: TRBV12-3/TRBV12-4
d_call: TRBD1
clone_size: many
j_call: TRBJ1-6
cdr3_length: 15
cdr3_nt: TGTGCCAGCAGTTTATTAGGACAGGGTGATTCACCCCTCCACTTT
cdr3_aa: CASSLLGQGDSPLHF

v_call: TRBV15
d_call: NA
clone_size: NA
j_call: TRBJ1-1
cdr3_length: 15
cdr3_nt: TGTGCCACCAGCAGAGATCGACAGTTGAACACTGAAGCTTTCTTT
cdr3_aa: CATSRDRQLNTEAFF

v_call: TRBV27
d_call: TRBD1
clone_size: NA
j_call: TRBJ1-5
cdr3_length: 13
cdr3_nt: TGTGCCAGCAAATTACAGGGGAGAAAGCCCCAGCATTTT
cdr3_aa: CASKLQGRKPQHF

v_call: TRBV2
d_call: TRBD1
clone_size: many
j_call: TRBJ1-4
cdr3_length: 16
cdr3_nt: TGTGCCAGCAGTGCCCCGGTGGGACAGAGGAATGAAAAACTGTTTTTT
cdr3_aa: CASSAPVGQRNEKLFF

v_call: TRBV7-9
d_call: NA
clone_size: many
j_call: TRBJ1-2
cdr3_length: 15
cdr3_nt: TGTGCCAGCAGCTTCCCCCTCGGGGCTCACTATGGCTACACCTTC
cdr3_aa: CASSFPLGAHYGYTF

v_call: TRBV20-1
d_call: TRBD1
clone_size: NA
j_call: TRBJ1-2
cdr3_length: 15
cdr3_nt: TGCAGTGCTAGAGCCGGTAGGACAGGGAGCTATGGCTACACCTTC
cdr3_aa: CSARAGRTGSYGYTF

v_call: TRBV24-1
d_call: TRBD2
clone_size: NA
j_call: TRBJ2-3
cdr3_length: 17
cdr3_nt: TGTGCCACCAGTGATCCGGGGCGGGCGGGAGAACAAGATACGCAGTATTTT
cdr3_aa: CATSDPGRAGEQDTQYF

v_call: TRBV25-1
d_call: NA
clone_size: NA
j_call: TRBJ1-4
cdr3_length: 13
cdr3_nt: TGTGCCAGCAGTGAATCCCGTAATGAAAAACTGTTTTTT
cdr3_aa: CASSESRNEKLFF

v_call: TRBV12-3/TRBV12-4
d_call: TRBD1
clone_size: many
j_call: TRBJ2-7
cdr3_length: 15
cdr3_nt: TGTGCCAGCAGTGCAGGGACAGATGTCACCTACGAGCAGTACTTC
cdr3_aa: CASSAGTDVTYEQYF

v_call: TRBV19
d_call: NA
clone_size: many
j_call: TRBJ2-7
cdr3_length: 13
cdr3_nt: TGTGCCAGTAGTGCGAGGACATCGGGGGAGCAGTACTTC
cdr3_aa: CASSARTSGEQYF

v_call: TRBV9
d_call: NA
clone_size: few
j_call: TRBJ1-1
cdr3_length: 15
cdr3_nt: TGTGCCAGCAGCGTAGGGGCGGGGGGGAACACTGAAGCTTTCTTT
cdr3_aa: CASSVGAGGNTEAFF

v_call: TRBV29-1
d_call: NA
clone_size: many
j_call: TRBJ1-2
cdr3_length: 13
cdr3_nt: TGCAGCTGTTCAGGGTCCCACTTATATGGCTACACCTTC
cdr3_aa: CSCSGSHLYGYTF

v_call: TRBV2
d_call: NA
clone_size: many
j_call: TRBJ2-7
cdr3_length: 15
cdr3_nt: TGTGCCAGCAGTAGGGTAAGGACTGCTGCCTACGAGCAGTACTTC
cdr3_aa: CASSRVRTAAYEQYF

v_call: TRBV29-1
d_call: TRBD1
clone_size: NA
j_call: TRBJ2-1
cdr3_length: 12
cdr3_nt: TGCAGCGTTGGCAGGGGGCGCGGTGAGCAGTTCTTC
cdr3_aa: CSVGRGRGEQFF

v_call: TRBV19
d_call: NA
clone_size: NA
j_call: TRBJ2-1
cdr3_length: 14
cdr3_nt: TGTGCCAGTAGTATAGGGGGGAGATCCAATGAGCAGTTCTTC
cdr3_aa: CASSIGGRSNEQFF

v_call: TRBV19
d_call: TRBD1
clone_size: few
j_call: TRBJ1-1
cdr3_length: 15
cdr3_nt: TGTGCCAGTAGTGCCGGCGGGACAGCGAACACTGAAGCTTTCTTT
cdr3_aa: CASSAGGTANTEAFF

v_call: TRBV12-3/TRBV12-4
d_call: TRBD1
clone_size: NA
j_call: TRBJ1-2
cdr3_length: 14
cdr3_nt: TGTGCCAGCAGTTTATCGGACAGGGAGAATGGCTACACCTTC
cdr3_aa: CASSLSDRENGYTF

v_call: TRBV25-1
d_call: TRBD2
clone_size: NA
j_call: TRBJ2-3
cdr3_length: 16
cdr3_nt: TGTGCCAGCAGTTCTGAGGGACTAGCGGACGCAGATACGCAGTATTTT
cdr3_aa: CASSSEGLADADTQYF

v_call: TRBV27
d_call: NA
clone_size: many
j_call: TRBJ1-6
cdr3_length: 13
cdr3_nt: TGTGCCAGCAGTTCCAGCACCGTTTCACCCCTCCACTTT
cdr3_aa: CASSSSTVSPLHF

v_call: TRBV9
d_call: NA
clone_size: few
j_call: TRBJ2-2
cdr3_length: 16
cdr3_nt: TGTGCCAGCAGCGCATTCACAGGAGCGAACACCGGGGAGCTGTTTTTT
cdr3_aa: CASSAFTGANTGELFF

v_call: TRBV6-5
d_call: NA
clone_size: NA
j_call: TRBJ1-1
cdr3_length: 14
cdr3_nt: TGTGCCAGCAGTTATGTCAGGGAAAACACTGAAGCTTTCTTT
cdr3_aa: CASSYVRENTEAFF

v_call: TRBV11-2
d_call: TRBD1
clone_size: few
j_call: TRBJ1-2
cdr3_length: 14
cdr3_nt: TGTGCCAGCAGCCCGACAGGGCAAACTCTCGGCTACACCTTC
cdr3_aa: CASSPTGQTLGYTF

v_call: TRBV19
d_call: NA
clone_size: many
j_call: TRBJ1-2
cdr3_length: 14
cdr3_nt: TGTGCCAGTAGTATTGGGGGCGACGAGGATGGCTACACCTTC
cdr3_aa: CASSIGGDEDGYTF

v_call: TRBV7-2
d_call: NA
clone_size: many
j_call: TRBJ2-7
cdr3_length: 14
cdr3_nt: TGTGCCAGCAGCCGGCGGGCCTCCTCCTACGAGCAGTACTTC
cdr3_aa: CASSRRASSYEQYF

v_call: TRBV18
d_call: NA
clone_size: NA
j_call: TRBJ2-7
cdr3_length: 17
cdr3_nt: TGTGCCAGCTCACCACCGGTGACGGAAAACGATTACTACGAGCAGTACTTC
cdr3_aa: CASSPPVTENDYYEQYF

v_call: TRBV2
d_call: NA
clone_size: few
j_call: TRBJ2-7
cdr3_length: 15
cdr3_nt: TGTGCCAGCAGTTACCCGGCTAGCGAGTCCTACGAGCAGTACTTC
cdr3_aa: CASSYPASESYEQYF

v_call: TRBV28
d_call: NA
clone_size: once
j_call: TRBJ2-7
cdr3_length: 14
cdr3_nt: TGTGCCAGCAGTTTCCGGGGCTTTGGTGTCGAGCAGTACTTC
cdr3_aa: CASSFRGFGVEQYF

v_call: TRBV28
d_call: NA
clone_size: NA
j_call: TRBJ2-1
cdr3_length: 16
cdr3_nt: TGTGCCAGCACCCCAGGGGGGACCTACTCCTACAATGAGCAGTTCTTC
cdr3_aa: CASTPGGTYSYNEQFF